This TCR beta chain originates from a study of blood T cells in healthy people across ages. Peripheral blood from each donor was collected in a volume of approximately 9.2 milliliters. With each sample, at least 5.5 micrograms of total RNA were extracted. Then a second PCR, running roughly 6 to 12 cycles, was carried out with a sample-barcoded 5' primer and a J-beta primer mix. MiXCR, applied by TCRdb to the 5' RACE reads, yields one record per CDR3 protein. The table shows some 1,000,000 distinct CDR3 sequences, with around 25% occurring only once. Germline V CDR1 and CDR2: SGHTA, FQGNSA. Trimming stripped 5 bases from V and 5 bases from J, with 13 bases between. This CDR3 is 14 amino acids long. The data were also submitted as part of a second study, on T cells of mothers and their children. That publication notes: Over 5 children and their three healthy Caucasian mothers were the donors. Each child contributed roughly 3 million TCR beta CDR3 reads, while each mother contributed over 8 million.

The chain uses TRBV7-2 and TRBJ2-4; unclear D gene. The sample comprised blood. This TCR was recovered from a girl aged 2-10 years in good health. The DNA for the CDR3 is TGTGCCAGCAGCCCCTCGGCCGCGGAAAACATTCAGTACTTC. It yields the protein CASSPSAAENIQYF.